This T cell receptor beta chain was recovered during a study of blood T cell repertoires in COVID-19. Study summary: Whether acute or convalescent, the COVID-19 samples came from the United States, Italy and Spain. In each case, the material was cDNA or gDNA derived from T cells, B-cell-depleted T cells, or PBMCs.

V lost 3 bases and J 4 bases, leaving 15 bases between the germline ends. The CDR3 has 15 residues. Germline CDR1 is SGHAT and CDR2 is FQNNGV. As processed by the authors: Estimated nucleated cell counts came from reference gene primer amplification. Profiling relied on immunoSEQ multiplex PCR, and the TCRdb table lists in-frame clones only, not all of them. The V and J calls and clone size are taken from that table; D and trimming were inferred from the DNA. The profile covers roughly 74,000 clones, with approximately 90% appearing a single time and roughly 2.7% taken by the ten largest. Sequencing used peripheral blood. The sequence was obtained from a man in his 70s with active or convalescent COVID-19. V is TRBV11-2 and J is TRBJ2-5; no definite D call. The chain's CDR3 is CASSLYTGPGETQYF. In DNA, the CDR3 is TGTGCCAGCAGCTTGTATACCGGCCCGGGAGAGACCCAGTACTTC.